This TCR beta chain was observed in a study of chemoradiotherapy in HPV16-positive cancers. Study results and caveats: Candidate HPV-specific clones and E7-related TCR motifs grew in tumor during treatment. HPV-responsive T-cell expansion during chemoradiotherapy was linked to improved recurrence-free survival in HPV16-positive patients.

Concerning this clone: Its antigen is still unknown.

Repertoires were generated with immunoSEQ multiplex PCR, while TCRdb's copy carries only in-frame clones and drops some. Seen here are about 66,000 clones, 88% observed once, and the top ten hold 4% to 4.5%. This TCR was recovered from a human donor with HPV-associated anogenital cancer. The sample in question was blood, obtained from a patient who underwent chemoradiotherapy.

This CDR3 reads CASSRTRSYEQYF. CDR3 nucleotide sequence: TGTGCCAGCAGTCGAACCCGTTCCTACGAGCAGTACTTC. The V and J genes are TRBV28 and TRBJ2-7; D is unresolved. The CDR3 loop spans 13 amino acids. Looked up from germline, CDR1 is MDHEN and CDR2 is SYDVKM. The V end was cut by 5 bases, the J end by 1 base, with 9 bases between.